A single sample is the source of the 22 T cell receptor beta chains below, sequenced in a study of T cells in Graves' hyperthyroidism and ophthalmopathy. It was RNA transcripts that yielded the amplified TCR beta CDR3 regions. A first-round RT-PCR of the TCR CDR3 used the HTBI primer set. One entry per CDR3 protein results from TCRdb running MiXCR on the multiplex PCR reads. Of 450,000 to 700,000 distinct CDR3 sequences listed, 46% are singletons. Sequences were obtained from peripheral blood or thyroid tissue (not recorded which). All receptors derive from a woman between 18 and 29 years old with Graves' hyperthyroidism.

This chain links TRBV20-1 with TRBJ2-7; 10 nucleotides match TRBD1. Germline CDR1 DFQATT, CDR2 SNEGSKA (reference sequence). The J segment lost 3 bases and the V segment lost 5 bases, leaving 16 bases of the junction unmatched. The CDR3 sequence is 17 residues long. CDR3 DNA: TGCAGTGCTGGAACCCCGGGACAGGGGTTTAACTTCTACGAGCAGTACTTC. It translates to CSAGTPGQGFNFYEQYF.

The CDR3 nucleotides read TGTGCCACCAGCTTAGGACAGGGCACAGATACGCAGTATTTT. It specifies CATSLGQGTDTQYF. This chain connects TRBV15 to TRBJ2-3; 7 bases align to TRBD1. V lost 5 bases to trimming and J lost 1 base; unmatched junction nucleotides: 3. Germline CDR1 LNHNV, CDR2 YYDKDF (reference sequence). CDR3 length: 14 amino acids.

A word on this clonotype: The junction departs from germline at one end; a sequencing error may be responsible. V gene TRBV10-3 combines with J gene TRBJ2-2; D might be TRBD2 (6 bases). Germline lookup yields CDR1 ENHRY and CDR2 SYGVKD. This CDR3 region has 12 residues. The CDR3 nucleotides are TGTGCCATCAGTGCGCTATTGGGGGGGCTGTTTTTT. Protein: CAISALLGGLFF.

This sequence joins TRBV29-1 and TRBJ1-2; D remains unclear. This CDR3 spans 11 amino acids. The V gene's germline CDR1 is SQVTM and CDR2 ANQGSEA. The CDR3 here is CSSRVQRGYTF. DNA of the CDR3: TGCAGTTCGAGAGTCCAACGTGGCTACACCTTC.

This clonotype turned up a few times. The J gene is TRBJ2-5, the V gene TRBV29-1; 9 nucleotides line up with TRBD1. The CDR3 is made up of 13 amino acids. The germline V gene encodes CDR1 SQVTM and CDR2 ANQGSEA. The V segment lost 7 bases and the J segment 5 bases; nucleotides outside the gene matches: 8. The CDR3 reads CSGRTGDGETQYF. The CDR3 nucleotides read TGCAGCGGCAGGACAGGGGATGGGGAGACCCAGTACTTC.

This clonotype was seen only a few times. This chain joins TRBV3-1 and TRBJ2-7, with 12 positions matching TRBD1. Germline CDR1 reads LGHDT; CDR2 reads YNNKEL (reference sequence). Unmatched junction bases numbered 9, after V lost 2 bases and J lost 7 bases. The CDR3 is 16 amino acids. The DNA for the CDR3 is TGTGCCAGCAGCCAAAGGCCGGGACAGGGGGCGCTTGAGCAGTACTTC. The encoded protein is CASSQRPGQGALEQYF.

This clonotype was seen ten or more times. In DNA form, the CDR3 reads TGTGCCAGCAGCTTAGGTCAAGGAGGGGCTGGGGCCAACGTCCTGACTTTC. This codes for CASSLGQGGAGANVLTF. J is TRBJ2-6 and V is TRBV11-2; D might be TRBD2 (6 bases). Trimming removed 1 base at V and 2 bases at J, with 12 bases between. CDR1 is SGHAT, CDR2 FQNNGV, per germline. This CDR3 is built from 17 residues.

Worth noting for this clonotype: A much more abundant neighbour one base away suggests this may be a read error. The chain employs TRBV19 and TRBJ1-5; D is uncertain. The CDR3 length is 14 residues. Looked up from germline, CDR1 is LNHDA and CDR2 is SQIVND (reference sequence). The V gene lost 3 bases and the J gene lost 7 bases, with 13 bases spanning the gap. CDR3 sequence reads: CASSIRRELQPQHF. CDR3 sequence (DNA): TGTGCCAGTAGTATCCGGCGGGAGCTCCAGCCCCAGCATTTT.

The CDR3: CASISGAANTGELFF. The CDR3 nucleotides read TGTGCCAGTATAAGTGGGGCCGCGAACACCGGGGAGCTGTTTTTT. The V gene is TRBV5-4, the J gene TRBJ2-2; maybe TRBD1 (5 bases). This CDR3 is 15 amino acids long. In germline, CDR1 is SGHNT, CDR2 YYREEE (reference sequence). Trimming took off 8 bases at V and 0 bases at J, with 14 bases between the two ends.

V usage is TRBV12-3 or TRBV12-4 and J usage is TRBJ2-5; TRBD1 might be the D (6 bases). Deletions cut 2 bases from V and 2 bases from J, with 12 bases between. This CDR3 has 15 amino acids. CDR3 protein: CASSLTGLGQETQYF. Here the CDR3 DNA reads TGTGCCAGCAGTTTAACAGGGTTGGGGCAAGAGACCCAGTACTTC.

This clonotype has ten or more counts. The rearrangement uses TRBV7-2 and TRBJ2-2; D may be TRBD1 (7 bases). This CDR3 has 17 residues. V lost 5 bases and J lost 1, with 17 bases in between. CDR1 is SGHTA, CDR2 FQGNSA, per germline. CDR3 loop: CASSLGGTARNTGELFF. Written as DNA, the CDR3 is TGTGCCAGCAGCCTAGGGGGGACAGCCCGGAACACCGGGGAGCTGTTTTTT.

This clonotype was seen at least ten times. This sequence joins TRBV7-8 and TRBJ2-7; D gene unclear. Germline V lookup: CDR1 SGHVS, CDR2 FQNEAQ. Deletions cut 3 bases from V and 3 bases from J, with 6 bases between. This CDR3 contains 12 residues. The CDR3 DNA is TGTGCCAGCAGCTTGGGTGACTACGAGCAGTACTTC. It is translated as CASSLGDYEQYF. Full variable domain (remainder filled in from reference TRBV7-8 and TRBJ2-7): GAGVSQSPRYKVAKRGQDVALRCDPISGHVSLFWYQQALGQGPEFLTYFQNEAQLDKSGLPSDRFFAERPEGSVSTLKIQRTQQEDSAVYLCASSLGDYEQYFGPGTRLTVT.

Many counts were recorded for this clonotype. The chain carries TRBV12-3 or TRBV12-4 and TRBJ2-1, with 8 bases identical to TRBD2. V shed 6 bases and J 5 bases; nucleotides not matched to a gene: 9. CDR3 length: 15 residues. The CDR3 coding sequence is TGTGCCAGCAGCCCCTTTAGCGGGATAGACAATGAGCAGTTCTTC. Translated, it gives CASSPFSGIDNEQFF.

In its sample, this clonotype was seen many times. The chain uses TRBV7-3 and TRBJ1-6; tentatively, D is TRBD1 (6 bases). The CDR3 is 14 residues long. V lost 2 bases, J lost 6 bases, and 8 bases lay in between. Germline lookup yields CDR1 SGHTA and CDR2 FQGTGA. This CDR3 is CASSLSRGNSPLHF. CDR3 coding DNA: TGTGCCAGCAGCTTATCCAGGGGTAATTCACCCCTCCACTTT. The whole variable domain, remainder taken from reference TRBV7-3 and TRBJ1-6, is GAGVSQTPSNKVTEKGKYVELRCDPISGHTALYWYRQSLGQGPEFLIYFQGTGAADDSGLPNDRFFAVRPEGSVSTLKIQRTERGDSAVYLCASSLSRGNSPLHFGNGTRLTVT.

The chain uses TRBV7-9 and TRBJ1-2, with D unclear. Trimming took 6 bases from V and 12 from J, leaving 14 bases between them. This CDR3 is 11 amino acids long. CDR1 and CDR2 from the germline V gene are SEHNR and FQNEAQ (reference sequence). The CDR3 region is CASRLGDGNTF. CDR3 sequence (DNA): TGTGCCAGCAGACTGGGCGATGGAAACACCTTC.

The sample holds many counts of this clonotype. The chain carries TRBV24-1 and TRBJ1-4, with D tentatively TRBD1 (6 bases). Deletions cut 9 bases from V and 4 bases from J, with 14 bases between. The CDR3 extends over 14 amino acids. Germline-derived CDR1 and CDR2 are KGHDR and SFDVKD. CDR3 in amino acids: CATADGGHNEKLFF. CDR3 nucleotides: TGTGCCACCGCGGATGGGGGACATAATGAAAAACTGTTTTTT.

V usage is TRBV20-1 and J usage is TRBJ1-2, with 7 bases that match TRBD1. The germline CDR1 and CDR2 sequences are DFQATT and SNEGSKA (reference sequence). Trimming removed 2 bases from V and 5 bases from J; junction bases left unmatched: 14. CDR3 length: 16 residues. The CDR3, as DNA: TGCAGTGCTAGATCGGGTAACTTCGAGGGGGCGTATGGCTACACCTTC. It is translated as CSARSGNFEGAYGYTF.

This clonotype was detected many times. One end of the junction fails to match germline, which may point to a read error. The chain's CDR3 is CASSLGSLNTEAFF. The CDR3, as DNA: TGTGCCAGCAGCTTAGGAAGCTTGAACACTGAAGCTTTCTTT. The J gene is TRBJ1-1, the V gene TRBV5-1, with unresolved D. CDR1 and CDR2 from the germline V gene are SGHRS and YFSETQ. The CDR3 loop spans 14 amino acids.

The count of this clonotype is one. The chain joins TRBV7-3 to TRBJ1-2; 9 bases are shared with TRBD1. J lost 2 bases, V lost 1 base, and 11 bases had no gene match. The length of the CDR3 is 18 residues. CDR1 and CDR2 (germline): SGHTA, FQGTGA. The CDR3 is CASSLISTGTGTNYGYTF. The CDR3 DNA sequence: TGTGCCAGCAGCTTAATATCTACCGGGACAGGGACCAACTATGGCTACACCTTC. Full variable domain (rest looked up from reference TRBV7-3 and TRBJ1-2): GAGVSQTPSNKVTEKGKYVELRCDPISGHTALYWYRQSLGQGPEFLIYFQGTGAADDSGLPNDRFFAVRPEGSVSTLKIQRTERGDSAVYLCASSLISTGTGTNYGYTFGSGTRLTVV.

There are many counts of this clonotype. V is TRBV7-9 and J is TRBJ1-6; the D gene is possibly TRBD1 (5 bases). The V and J ends lost 7 bases and 9 bases respectively, with 19 bases between them. Per germline, CDR1 SEHNR and CDR2 FQNEAQ (reference sequence). The CDR3 extends over 15 amino acids. The CDR3: CASTDRDGDSSPLHF. The CDR3 DNA is TGTGCCAGCACAGACCGGGACGGAGATTCTTCACCCCTCCACTTT.

The chain recombines TRBV6-5 with TRBJ1-2; 8 positions match TRBD1. With 0 bases clipped from V and 8 bases from J, the junction kept 8 bases outside the gene matches. Per the germline V gene, CDR1 is MNHEY and CDR2 is SVGAGI. The CDR3 consists of 15 residues. CDR3 sequence reads: CASSYSGTGLGGYTF. The CDR3 bases are TGTGCCAGCAGTTACTCCGGGACAGGTTTAGGGGGCTACACCTTC.

This clonotype occurred a few times. This chain connects TRBV15 to TRBJ2-1, with D unresolved. CDR3 size: 16 residues. CDR1 is LNHNV and CDR2 is YYDKDF in the germline V gene (reference sequence). V shed 0 bases and J shed 5 bases, with 14 bases lying between them. CDR3 nucleotide sequence: TGTGCCACCAGCAGAGATTATGATAGGGCCGACAATGAGCAGTTCTTC. Its translation is CATSRDYDRADNEQFF.